The present entry profiles one T cell receptor (beta chain) with its context. What it binds is not known. This entry belongs to a study of graft-versus-host responses after intestinal transplantation. Study context: Each patient got anti-thymocyte globulin induction, then tacrolimus and steroids for about 3 years.

Some clones are missing from TCRdb's copy, which holds only in-frame ones; the method was immunoSEQ multiplex PCR. The data hold 70,000 to 95,000 clones, with approximately 92% observed a single time. The CDR3 consists of 16 residues. Between the trimmed V and J ends, which lost 5 bases and 6 bases, there was a span of 19 bases. Looked up from germline, CDR1 is SGHTA and CDR2 is FQGTGA. The study, taken as a whole, reports: High graft-versus-host to host-versus-graft clonal ratios were found in allografts of patients who had graft-donor T cell macrochimerism.

Sequenced material: unstimulated CD8+ T cells sorted from spleen or lymph node cells, taken before transplant. J is TRBJ2-2 and V is TRBV7-3, with TRBD1 as a possible D gene (6 bases). The TCR was taken from a human donor who was the organ donor for an intestinal transplant. The CDR3 reads CASSPRVRGEAGELFF. The CDR3 nucleotides read TGTGCCAGCAGCCCCAGAGTCAGGGGTGAAGCCGGGGAGCTGTTTTTT.